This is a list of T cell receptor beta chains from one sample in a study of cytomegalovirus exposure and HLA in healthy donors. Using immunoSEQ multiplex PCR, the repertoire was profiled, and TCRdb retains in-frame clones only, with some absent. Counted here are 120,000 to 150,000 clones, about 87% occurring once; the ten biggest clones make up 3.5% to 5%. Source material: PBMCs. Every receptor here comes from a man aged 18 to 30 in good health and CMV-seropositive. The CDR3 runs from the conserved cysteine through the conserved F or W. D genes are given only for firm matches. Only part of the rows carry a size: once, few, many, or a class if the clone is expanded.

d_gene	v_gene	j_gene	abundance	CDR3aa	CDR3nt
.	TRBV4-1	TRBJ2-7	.	CASSPAGLNSYEQYF	TGCGCCAGCAGCCCCGCAGGGCTGAACTCCTACGAGCAGTACTTC
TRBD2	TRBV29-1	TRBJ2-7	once	CSVAQTGGLEQYF	TGCAGCGTCGCCCAAACGGGGGGGCTGGAGCAGTACTTC
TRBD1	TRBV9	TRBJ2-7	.	CASSVGQGDSYEQYF	TGTGCCAGCAGCGTGGGACAGGGGGATAGCTACGAGCAGTACTTC
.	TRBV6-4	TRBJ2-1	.	CASSQLLAAKQFF	TGTGCCAGCAGTCAATTACTAGCCGCTAAGCAGTTCTTC
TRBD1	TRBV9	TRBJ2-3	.	CASSRNSGTGANTDTQYF	TGTGCCAGCAGTCGTAATTCCGGGACAGGGGCTAACACAGATACGCAGTATTTT
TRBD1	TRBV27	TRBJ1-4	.	CASSLSRGLRNEKLFF	TGTGCCAGCAGTTTATCGAGGGGGCTCAGGAATGAAAAACTGTTTTTT
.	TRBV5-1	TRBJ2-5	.	CASSLGGNQETQYF	TGCGCCAGCAGCTTGGGCGGGAACCAAGAGACCCAGTACTTC
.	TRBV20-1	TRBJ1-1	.	CRAQPNTEAFF	TGCAGGGCACAGCCGAACACTGAAGCTTTCTTT
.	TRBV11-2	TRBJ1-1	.	CASRGGGTEAFF	TGTGCCAGCAGGGGAGGGGGGACTGAAGCTTTCTTT
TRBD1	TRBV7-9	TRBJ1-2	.	CASSLVRPKQGYYGYTF	TGTGCCAGCAGCTTAGTTCGGCCGAAACAGGGGTACTATGGCTACACCTTC
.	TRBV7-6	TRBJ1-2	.	CASRSGPGRHYGYTF	TGTGCCAGCAGGTCCGGGCCGGGGAGGCACTATGGCTACACCTTC
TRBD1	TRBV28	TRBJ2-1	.	CASRDRGLPYNEQFF	TGTGCCAGCAGGGACAGGGGCCTTCCCTACAATGAGCAGTTCTTC
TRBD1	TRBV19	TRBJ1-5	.	CASKGDRWLDQPQHF	TGTGCCAGTAAGGGGGACAGGTGGTTGGATCAGCCCCAGCATTTT
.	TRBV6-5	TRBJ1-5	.	CASSYSYSNQPQHF	TGTGCCAGCAGTTACAGCTATAGCAATCAGCCCCAGCATTTT
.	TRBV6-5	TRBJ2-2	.	CASSYASGLNTGELFF	TGTGCCAGCAGTTATGCCTCAGGACTTAACACCGGGGAGCTGTTTTTT
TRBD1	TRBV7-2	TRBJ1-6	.	CASSWNDRARGITLHF	TGTGCCAGCAGCTGGAATGACAGGGCCCGGGGGATAACCCTCCACTTT
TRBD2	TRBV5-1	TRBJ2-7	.	CASSFGTSDSYEQYF	TGCGCCAGCAGCTTCGGGACTAGCGACTCCTACGAGCAGTACTTC